This T cell receptor beta chain is from a study of Graves' ophthalmopathy and Graves' hyperthyroidism. Ages of hyperthyroidism patients ran from 18 to 65, and their diagnoses were new, under 2 months' duration. Germline values: CDR1 SGDLS, CDR2 YYNGEE. The CDR3 region is 15 residues in length, termini included. Note on this clonotype: This clone may be a read error of a much larger clone one base away. It is unclear where the CDR3 begins or ends on the DNA, so no DNA is shown, and the CDR3 is as TCRdb lists it.

Transcripts of RNA were the source for amplifying TCR beta CDR3 regions. RT-PCR was first run with HTBI primers, then multiplex PCR in a second round. One entry per CDR3 protein results from TCRdb running MiXCR on the multiplex PCR reads. The repertoire consists of some 1.1 million distinct CDR3 sequences, with 36% occurring once and the leading ten covering around 10%. This sequence joins TRBV9 and TRBJ2-2; the table names TRBD1, a call not compared with the DNA. Material: peripheral blood or thyroid tissue (not recorded which). This sequence was found in an adult man with Graves' hyperthyroidism. CDR3 in amino acids: CASSVGQGATGELSF.